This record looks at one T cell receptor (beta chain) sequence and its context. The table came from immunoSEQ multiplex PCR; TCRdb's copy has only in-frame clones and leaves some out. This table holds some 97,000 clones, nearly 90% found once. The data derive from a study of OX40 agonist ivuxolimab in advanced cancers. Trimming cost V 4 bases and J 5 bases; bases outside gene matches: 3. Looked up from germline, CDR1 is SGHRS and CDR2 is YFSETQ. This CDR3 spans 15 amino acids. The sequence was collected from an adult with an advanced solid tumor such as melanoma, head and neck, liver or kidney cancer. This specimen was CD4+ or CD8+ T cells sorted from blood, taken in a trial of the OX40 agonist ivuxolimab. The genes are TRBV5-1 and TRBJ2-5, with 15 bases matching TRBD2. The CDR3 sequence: CASSLGTSGRETQYF. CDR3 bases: TGCGCCAGCAGCCTAGGGACTAGCGGGAGGGAGACCCAGTACTTC. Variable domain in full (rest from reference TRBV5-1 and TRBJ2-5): KAGVTQTPRYLIKTRGQQVTLSCSPISGHRSVSWYQQTPGQGLQFLFEYFSETQRNKGNFPGRFSGRQFSNSRSEMNVSTLELGDSALYLCASSLGTSGRETQYFGPGTRLLVL.